This entry is about one T cell receptor beta chain. What it binds is not known. This CDR3 has 13 amino acids. The germline V gene encodes CDR1 SGHAT and CDR2 FQNNGV. Trimming cost V 1 base and J 3 bases, with 5 bases left between them. These data are taken from a study of shared clonotypes between healthy human individuals. General observations from the study: Across a handful of donors, naive CD4 shared roughly 5%, naive CD8 3.5% to 4%, memory CD4 less than 2.5%, memory CD8 over 0.3%.

Using around 200 ng DNA, 30,000 or so T cell genomes, the sorted-subset replicate PCRs were run. Here immunoSEQ multiplex PCR was the method, and the copy in TCRdb shows in-frame clones only, minus some. The table has about 1.4 million clones, approximately 96% seen once. The material sequenced was naive CD4+ T cells sorted from blood. Noted subset: CD45RA+ positively selected. This TCR derives from a young man in good health. V is TRBV11-2 and J is TRBJ2-3; D ambiguous. The CDR3 here is CASSLGPTDTQYF. The DNA of the CDR3 is TGTGCCAGCAGCTTAGGGCCGACAGATACGCAGTATTTT.